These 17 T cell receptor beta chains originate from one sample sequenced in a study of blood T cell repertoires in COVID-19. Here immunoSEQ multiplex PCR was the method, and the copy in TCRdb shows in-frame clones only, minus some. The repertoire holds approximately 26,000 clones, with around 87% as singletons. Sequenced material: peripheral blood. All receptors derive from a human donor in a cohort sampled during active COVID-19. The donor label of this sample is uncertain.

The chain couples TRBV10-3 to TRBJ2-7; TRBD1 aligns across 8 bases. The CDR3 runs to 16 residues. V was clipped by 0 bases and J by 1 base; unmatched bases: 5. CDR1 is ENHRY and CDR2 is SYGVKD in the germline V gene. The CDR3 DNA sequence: TGTGCCATCAGTGAGTCCCAAAGACAGGGGTCCTACGAGCAGTACTTC. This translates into CAISESQRQGSYEQYF.

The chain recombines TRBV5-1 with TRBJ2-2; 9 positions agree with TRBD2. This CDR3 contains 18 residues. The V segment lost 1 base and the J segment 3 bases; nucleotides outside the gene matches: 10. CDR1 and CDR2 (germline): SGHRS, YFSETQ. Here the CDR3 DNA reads TGCGCCAGCAGCTTGACTCCTAGCGGGACTACCTACACCGGGGAGCTGTTTTTT. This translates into CASSLTPSGTTYTGELFF.

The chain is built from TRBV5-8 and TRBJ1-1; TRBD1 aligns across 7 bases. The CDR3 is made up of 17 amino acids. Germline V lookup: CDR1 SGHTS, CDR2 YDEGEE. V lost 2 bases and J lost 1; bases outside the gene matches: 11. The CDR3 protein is CASSFRLGGGKNTEAFF. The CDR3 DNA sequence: TGTGCCAGCAGCTTTCGATTAGGAGGGGGCAAGAACACTGAAGCTTTCTTT.

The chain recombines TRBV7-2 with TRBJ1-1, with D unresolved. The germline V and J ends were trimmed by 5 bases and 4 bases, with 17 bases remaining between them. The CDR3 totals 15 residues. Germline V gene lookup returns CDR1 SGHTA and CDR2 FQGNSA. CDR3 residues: CASSPYREVSTEAFF. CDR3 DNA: TGTGCCAGCAGCCCCTACCGAGAGGTGAGCACTGAAGCTTTCTTT.

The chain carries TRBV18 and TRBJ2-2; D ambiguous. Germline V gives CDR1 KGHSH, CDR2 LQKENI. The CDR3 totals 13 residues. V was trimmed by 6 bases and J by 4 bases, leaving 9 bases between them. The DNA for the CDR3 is TGTGCCAGCTCGCCGCCGAGCACCGGGGAGCTGTTTTTT. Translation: CASSPPSTGELFF.

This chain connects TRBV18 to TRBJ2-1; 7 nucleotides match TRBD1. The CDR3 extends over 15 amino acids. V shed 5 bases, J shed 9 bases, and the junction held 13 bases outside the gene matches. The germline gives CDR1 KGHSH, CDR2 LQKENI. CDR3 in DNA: TGTGCCAGCTCAGGATCGGGACAGCCTACAGGTGAGCAGTTCTTC. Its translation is CASSGSGQPTGEQFF.

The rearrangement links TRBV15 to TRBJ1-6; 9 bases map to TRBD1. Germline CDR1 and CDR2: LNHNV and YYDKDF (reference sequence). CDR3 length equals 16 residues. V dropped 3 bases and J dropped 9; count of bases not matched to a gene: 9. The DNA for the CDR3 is TGTGCCACCAGCAGCCTAACAGGGGGCTCAGGTTCACCCCTCCACTTT. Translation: CATSSLTGGSGSPLHF.

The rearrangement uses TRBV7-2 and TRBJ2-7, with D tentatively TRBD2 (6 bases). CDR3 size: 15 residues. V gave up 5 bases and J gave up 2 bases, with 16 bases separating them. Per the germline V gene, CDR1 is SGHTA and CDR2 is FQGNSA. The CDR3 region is CASSLMGLFPYEQYF. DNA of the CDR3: TGTGCCAGCAGCCTAATGGGACTTTTCCCCTACGAGCAGTACTTC. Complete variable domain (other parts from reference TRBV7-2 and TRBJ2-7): GAGVSQSPSNKVTEKGKDVELRCDPISGHTALYWYRQSLGQGLEFLIYFQGNSAPDKSGLPSDRFSAERTGGSVSTLTIQRTQQEDSAVYLCASSLMGLFPYEQYFGPGTRLTVT.

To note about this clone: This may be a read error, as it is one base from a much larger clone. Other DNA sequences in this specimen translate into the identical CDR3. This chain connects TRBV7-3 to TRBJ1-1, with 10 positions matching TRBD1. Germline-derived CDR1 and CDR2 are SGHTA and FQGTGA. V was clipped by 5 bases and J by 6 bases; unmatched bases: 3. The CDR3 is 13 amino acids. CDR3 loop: CASSPGTGAEAFF. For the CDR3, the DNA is TGTGCCAGCAGCCCTGGGACAGGGGCTGAAGCTTTCTTT.

The CDR3 bases are TGTGCCAGCAGCGTGGGGGGAAGGGACTTCACAGATACGCAGTATTTT. Translating it yields CASSVGGRDFTDTQYF. This chain uses TRBV9 with TRBJ2-3, with D perhaps matching TRBD2 (6 bases). Germline loops: CDR1 SGDLS, CDR2 YYNGEE. This CDR3 is 16 amino acids long. Between the trimmed V and J ends, which lost 2 bases and 2 bases, there was a span of 15 bases.

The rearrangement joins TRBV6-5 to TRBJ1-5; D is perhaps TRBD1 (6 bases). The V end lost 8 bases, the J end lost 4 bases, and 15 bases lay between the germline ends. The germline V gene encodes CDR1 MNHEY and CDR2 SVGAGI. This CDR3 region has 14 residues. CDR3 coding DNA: TGTGCCAGCTCCTCCGGGACAATAAATCAGCCCCAGCATTTT. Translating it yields CASSSGTINQPQHF.

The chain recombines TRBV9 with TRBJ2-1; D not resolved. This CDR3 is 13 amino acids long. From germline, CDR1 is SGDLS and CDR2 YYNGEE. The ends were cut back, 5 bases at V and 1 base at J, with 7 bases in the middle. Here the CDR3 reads CASSGPSYNEQFF. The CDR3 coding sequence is TGTGCCAGCAGTGGCCCTTCCTACAATGAGCAGTTCTTC.

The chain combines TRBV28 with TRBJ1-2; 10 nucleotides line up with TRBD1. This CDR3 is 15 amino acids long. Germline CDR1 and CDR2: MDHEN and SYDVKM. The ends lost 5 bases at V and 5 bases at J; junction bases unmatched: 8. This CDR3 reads CASSIGTGAGYGYTF. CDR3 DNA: TGTGCCAGCAGTATAGGGACAGGGGCTGGATATGGCTACACCTTC.

The CDR3 reads CAIRTGLNTEAFF. CDR3 sequence (DNA): TGTGCCATCAGGACAGGGTTGAACACTGAAGCTTTCTTT. The chain is built from TRBV10-3 and TRBJ1-1, with TRBD1 identical over 7 bases. CDR1 ENHRY and CDR2 SYGVKD come from the germline V gene. J lost 0 bases, V lost 6 bases, and 1 base had no gene match. The CDR3 extends over 13 amino acids.

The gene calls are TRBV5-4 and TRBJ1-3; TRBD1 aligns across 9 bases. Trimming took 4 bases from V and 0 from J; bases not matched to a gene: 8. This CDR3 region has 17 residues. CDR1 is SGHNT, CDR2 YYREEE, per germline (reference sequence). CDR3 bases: TGTGCCAGCAGCCCGGGTGGGACAGGGCACTCTGGAAACACCATATATTTT. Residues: CASSPGGTGHSGNTIYF.

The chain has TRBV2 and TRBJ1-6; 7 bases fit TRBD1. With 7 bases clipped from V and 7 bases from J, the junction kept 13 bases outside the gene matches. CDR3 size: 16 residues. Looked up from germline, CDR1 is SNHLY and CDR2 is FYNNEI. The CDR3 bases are TGTGCCAGCACCAGCACGGGACAGCCTTGGAATTCACCCCTCCACTTT. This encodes CASTSTGQPWNSPLHF.

The chain's CDR3 is CASSEQLNTEAFF. The CDR3 DNA reads as TGTGCCAGCAGTGAACAGTTGAACACTGAAGCTTTCTTT. The J gene is TRBJ1-1, the V gene TRBV6-1; no reliable D call. Trimming cost V 2 bases and J 0 bases, with 4 bases left between them. The CDR3 spans 13 residues. Germline V gene sequence: CDR1 MNHNS, CDR2 SASEGT.